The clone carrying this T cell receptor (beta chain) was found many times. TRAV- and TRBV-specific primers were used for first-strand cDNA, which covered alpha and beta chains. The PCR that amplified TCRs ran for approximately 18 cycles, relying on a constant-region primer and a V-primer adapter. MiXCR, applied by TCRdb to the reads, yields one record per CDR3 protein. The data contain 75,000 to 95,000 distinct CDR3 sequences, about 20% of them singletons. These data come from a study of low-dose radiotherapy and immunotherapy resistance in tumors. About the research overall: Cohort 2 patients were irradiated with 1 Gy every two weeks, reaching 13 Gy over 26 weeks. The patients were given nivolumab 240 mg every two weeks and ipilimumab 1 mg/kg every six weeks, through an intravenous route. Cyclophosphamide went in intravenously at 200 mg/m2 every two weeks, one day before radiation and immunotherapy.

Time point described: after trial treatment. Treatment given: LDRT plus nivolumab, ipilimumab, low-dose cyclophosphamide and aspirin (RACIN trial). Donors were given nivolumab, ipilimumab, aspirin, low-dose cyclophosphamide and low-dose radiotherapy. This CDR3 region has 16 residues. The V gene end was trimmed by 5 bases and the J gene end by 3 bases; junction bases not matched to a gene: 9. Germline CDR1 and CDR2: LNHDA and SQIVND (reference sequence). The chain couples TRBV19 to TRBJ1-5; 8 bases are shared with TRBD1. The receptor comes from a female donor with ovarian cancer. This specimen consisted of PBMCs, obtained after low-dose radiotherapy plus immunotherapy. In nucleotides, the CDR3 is TGTGCCAGTAGTCAAGCCGGGACAGGACACAATCAGCCCCAGCATTTT. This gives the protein CASSQAGTGHNQPQHF.